In this sample, the clone carrying this TCR beta chain turned up many times. Its antigen is unidentified. TCRdb re-analyzed the PCR reads using MiXCR. The table has 65,000 to 70,000 clones, approximately 14% seen once; the top ten hold 6.5%. Nobody among the patients had been given any treatment before thyroid surgery. J gave up 5 bases and V 6 bases, and 8 bases lay outside the gene matches. CDR3 length: 14 residues. The sample originates from a study of metastatic and nonmetastatic thyroid tumors. Turning to the study itself: Repertoires from blood and tumor or nodule tissue of malignant and benign thyroid patients were compared.

General observations from the study: Significantly higher TCR beta diversity was reportedly seen in malignant thyroid tumors than benign nodules, in blood and tumor.

The sequencing input was blood. This clonotype was obtained from a male donor with papillary thyroid cancer or a benign thyroid nodule (not recorded which). Some clones in this sample may be carry-over from other donors' samples. The chain couples TRBV6-7 to TRBJ2-5, with 8 positions matching TRBD1. TRBV6-7 is an ORF; its function is uncertain. This chain's CDR3 is CASRLDRVRETQYF. The CDR3 region has the DNA TGTGCCAGCAGATTGGACAGGGTAAGGGAGACCCAGTACTTC.